The 14 T cell receptor beta chains given below trace back to one sample, sequenced in a study of low-dose radiotherapy and immunotherapy resistance in tumors. Time point defined: after trial treatment. Treatment specified: LDRT plus nivolumab, ipilimumab, low-dose cyclophosphamide and aspirin (RACIN trial). First-strand cDNA used TRAV- and TRBV-specific primers, covering alpha and beta chains. Over roughly 20 PCR cycles, TCRs were amplified from a constant-region primer and V-primer adapter. TCRdb re-analysed the reads in MiXCR, keeping a single row per CDR3 protein. The sample comprises under 110,000 distinct CDR3 sequences, less than 25% of which are singletons, and roughly 3.9% rests with the top ten. The sample consisted of PBMCs, taken after low-dose radiotherapy plus immunotherapy. The receptors derive from a male donor with prostate cancer.

This clonotype has ten or more counts. The chain is built from TRBV13 and TRBJ1-6, with unresolved D. Germline V gene lookup returns CDR1 PRHDT and CDR2 FYEKMQ (reference sequence). Trimming left V 0 bases short and J 8 bases short, with 5 bases between. The CDR3 runs 13 residues. The CDR3 bases are TGTGCCAGCAGCTTAGGCCGCTATTCACCCCTCCACTTT. As protein: CASSLGRYSPLHF.

This clonotype has only one observation. Only one base separates this from a far larger clonotype, so it likely reflects a read error. V gene TRBV7-6 combines with J gene TRBJ2-5; D may correspond to TRBD1 or TRBD2 (5 bases each). Germline CDR1 is SGHVS and CDR2 is FNYEAQ. CDR3 length: 13 residues. As DNA, the CDR3 is TGTGTCGCCTCGGGGCAGGACCAAGAGACCCAGTACTTC. Translating gives CVASGQDQETQYF.

A few counts support this clonotype. The chain employs TRBV4-1 and TRBJ2-5; D call uncertain. CDR3 size: 15 residues. V was clipped by 0 bases and J by 5 bases, with 13 bases between them. Germline assignment: CDR1 MGHRA and CDR2 YSYEKL. The CDR3 DNA follows: TGCGCCAGCAGCCAAGAGGGGTCGGGTAGCGAGACCCAGTACTTC. Translated: CASSQEGSGSETQYF.

This clonotype appeared many times. The chain is built from TRBV7-6 and TRBJ2-5; tentatively, D is TRBD2 (6 bases). There are 17 residues in the CDR3. Germline CDR1 is SGHVS and CDR2 is FNYEAQ. Trimming cost V 5 bases and J 3 bases, with 22 bases left between them. DNA of the CDR3: TGTGCCAGCAGCGCATCTAATATTGGACTATCAGAAGAGACCCAGTACTTC. Its protein is CASSASNIGLSEETQYF.

This clonotype was detected ten times or more. The chain joins TRBV9 to TRBJ2-5; D is uncertain. Trimming stripped 5 bases from V and 2 bases from J, with 19 bases between. The CDR3 runs 16 residues. CDR1 SGDLS and CDR2 YYNGEE come from the germline V gene. The CDR3 coding sequence is TGTGCCAGCAGTTCTGTGCCCACTCGCGGACAAGAGACCCAGTACTTC. This sequence encodes CASSSVPTRGQETQYF. Full variable domain (remainder filled in from reference TRBV9 and TRBJ2-5): DSGVTQTPKHLITATGQRVTLRCSPRSGDLSVYWYQQSLDQGLQFLIQYYNGEERAKGNILERFSAQQFPDLHSELNLSSLELGDSALYFCASSSVPTRGQETQYFGPGTRLLVL.

There are many counts of this clonotype. This chain uses TRBV27 with TRBJ2-3, with TRBD2 matching over 7 bases. V lost 5 bases and J lost 2; bases outside the gene matches: 7. The CDR3 extends over 15 amino acids. Germline V lookup: CDR1 MNHEY, CDR2 SMNVEV (reference sequence). CDR3 bases: TGTGCCAGCAGTCTAGCGGAGGCCGCCACAGATACGCAGTATTTT. This translates into CASSLAEAATDTQYF.

The sample holds many counts of this clonotype. This chain connects TRBV5-4 to TRBJ2-1, with D uncertain. V lost 2 bases and J lost 6, with 15 bases in between. This CDR3 has 15 residues. Germline assignment: CDR1 SGHNT and CDR2 YYREEE (reference sequence). CDR3 loop: CASSFLTGRVNEQFF. The CDR3 coding sequence is TGTGCCAGCAGCTTTCTCACCGGAAGAGTCAATGAGCAGTTCTTC. Filled out from reference TRBV5-4 and TRBJ2-1, the complete variable domain reads ETGVTQSPTHLIKTRGQQVTLRCSSQSGHNTVSWYQQALGQGPQFIFQYYREEENGRGNFPPRFSGLQFPNYSSELNVNALELDDSALYLCASSFLTGRVNEQFFGPGTRLTVL.

This clonotype was observed at least ten times. The CDR3 DNA follows: TGTGCCAGCAGCCAAGGTAGCGGCCTGAACCCTCGCATTCAGTACTTC. Its protein is CASSQGSGLNPRIQYF. The chain combines TRBV3-1 with TRBJ2-4; TRBD2 is a possible D gene (6 bases). V lost 1 base and J lost 9, with 19 bases in between. In germline, CDR1 is LGHDT, CDR2 YNNKEL (reference sequence). The CDR3 totals 16 residues.

This clonotype was counted ten times or more. CDR3 in amino acids: CSVDRITVVRTGGTDTQYF. The CDR3, as DNA: TGCAGCGTTGACCGTATAACCGTTGTGAGGACAGGGGGCACAGATACGCAGTATTTT. The rearrangement links TRBV29-1 to TRBJ2-3; 9 bases match TRBD1. V dropped 3 bases and J dropped 1; count of bases not matched to a gene: 17. This CDR3 is 19 amino acids long. Per germline, CDR1 SQVTM and CDR2 ANQGSEA.

This clonotype was found many times. The chain uses TRBV19 and TRBJ1-6, with 11 nucleotides matching TRBD1. Per germline, CDR1 LNHDA and CDR2 SQIVND (reference sequence). V dropped 3 bases and J dropped 14; count of bases not matched to a gene: 12. This CDR3 has 16 residues. In DNA form, the CDR3 reads TGTGCCAGTAGTATTCAATCCGGGACAGGGGGTAGCACCCTCCACTTT. This sequence encodes CASSIQSGTGGSTLHF.

This clonotype came up many times. The chain couples TRBV5-1 to TRBJ1-5; unclear D gene. Per germline, CDR1 SGHRS and CDR2 YFSETQ. CDR3 length: 15 amino acids. V was cut by 0 bases and J by 4 bases, with 11 bases left in between. CDR3: CASSLESGENQPQHF. CDR3 DNA sequence: TGCGCCAGCAGCTTGGAAAGCGGGGAAAATCAGCCCCAGCATTTT.

This clonotype has at least ten counts. The chain employs TRBV11-3 and TRBJ2-3; perhaps D is TRBD1 or TRBD2 (6 bases each). V was trimmed by 5 bases and J by 0 bases, leaving 12 bases between them. Germline loops: CDR1 SGHNT, CDR2 YENEEA. CDR3 length equals 15 residues. CDR3 nucleotides: TGTGCCAGCAGCCTAGGGGGGACTAGCACAGATACGCAGTATTTT. This codes for CASSLGGTSTDTQYF.

At least ten counts were recorded for this clonotype. The chain recombines TRBV2 with TRBJ1-2; 7 bases align to TRBD1. Germline V CDR1 and CDR2: SNHLY, FYNNEI. V lost 6 bases to trimming and J lost 5 bases; unmatched junction nucleotides: 9. CDR3 size: 14 residues. In nucleotides, the CDR3 is TGTGCCAGCAGCGGGACAGTCTCGGGATATGGCTACACCTTC. It yields the protein CASSGTVSGYGYTF.

This clonotype was recorded many times. The V gene is TRBV20-1, the J gene TRBJ1-6; the D is unclear. CDR1 is DFQATT, CDR2 SNEGSKA, per germline (reference sequence). The CDR3 sequence is 16 residues long. Trimming stripped 2 bases from V and 9 bases from J, with 20 bases between. The CDR3 DNA is TGCAGTGCTAGACGGGTAGCTCCCGCTCCGGGTTCACCCCTCCACTTT. Translating it yields CSARRVAPAPGSPLHF.